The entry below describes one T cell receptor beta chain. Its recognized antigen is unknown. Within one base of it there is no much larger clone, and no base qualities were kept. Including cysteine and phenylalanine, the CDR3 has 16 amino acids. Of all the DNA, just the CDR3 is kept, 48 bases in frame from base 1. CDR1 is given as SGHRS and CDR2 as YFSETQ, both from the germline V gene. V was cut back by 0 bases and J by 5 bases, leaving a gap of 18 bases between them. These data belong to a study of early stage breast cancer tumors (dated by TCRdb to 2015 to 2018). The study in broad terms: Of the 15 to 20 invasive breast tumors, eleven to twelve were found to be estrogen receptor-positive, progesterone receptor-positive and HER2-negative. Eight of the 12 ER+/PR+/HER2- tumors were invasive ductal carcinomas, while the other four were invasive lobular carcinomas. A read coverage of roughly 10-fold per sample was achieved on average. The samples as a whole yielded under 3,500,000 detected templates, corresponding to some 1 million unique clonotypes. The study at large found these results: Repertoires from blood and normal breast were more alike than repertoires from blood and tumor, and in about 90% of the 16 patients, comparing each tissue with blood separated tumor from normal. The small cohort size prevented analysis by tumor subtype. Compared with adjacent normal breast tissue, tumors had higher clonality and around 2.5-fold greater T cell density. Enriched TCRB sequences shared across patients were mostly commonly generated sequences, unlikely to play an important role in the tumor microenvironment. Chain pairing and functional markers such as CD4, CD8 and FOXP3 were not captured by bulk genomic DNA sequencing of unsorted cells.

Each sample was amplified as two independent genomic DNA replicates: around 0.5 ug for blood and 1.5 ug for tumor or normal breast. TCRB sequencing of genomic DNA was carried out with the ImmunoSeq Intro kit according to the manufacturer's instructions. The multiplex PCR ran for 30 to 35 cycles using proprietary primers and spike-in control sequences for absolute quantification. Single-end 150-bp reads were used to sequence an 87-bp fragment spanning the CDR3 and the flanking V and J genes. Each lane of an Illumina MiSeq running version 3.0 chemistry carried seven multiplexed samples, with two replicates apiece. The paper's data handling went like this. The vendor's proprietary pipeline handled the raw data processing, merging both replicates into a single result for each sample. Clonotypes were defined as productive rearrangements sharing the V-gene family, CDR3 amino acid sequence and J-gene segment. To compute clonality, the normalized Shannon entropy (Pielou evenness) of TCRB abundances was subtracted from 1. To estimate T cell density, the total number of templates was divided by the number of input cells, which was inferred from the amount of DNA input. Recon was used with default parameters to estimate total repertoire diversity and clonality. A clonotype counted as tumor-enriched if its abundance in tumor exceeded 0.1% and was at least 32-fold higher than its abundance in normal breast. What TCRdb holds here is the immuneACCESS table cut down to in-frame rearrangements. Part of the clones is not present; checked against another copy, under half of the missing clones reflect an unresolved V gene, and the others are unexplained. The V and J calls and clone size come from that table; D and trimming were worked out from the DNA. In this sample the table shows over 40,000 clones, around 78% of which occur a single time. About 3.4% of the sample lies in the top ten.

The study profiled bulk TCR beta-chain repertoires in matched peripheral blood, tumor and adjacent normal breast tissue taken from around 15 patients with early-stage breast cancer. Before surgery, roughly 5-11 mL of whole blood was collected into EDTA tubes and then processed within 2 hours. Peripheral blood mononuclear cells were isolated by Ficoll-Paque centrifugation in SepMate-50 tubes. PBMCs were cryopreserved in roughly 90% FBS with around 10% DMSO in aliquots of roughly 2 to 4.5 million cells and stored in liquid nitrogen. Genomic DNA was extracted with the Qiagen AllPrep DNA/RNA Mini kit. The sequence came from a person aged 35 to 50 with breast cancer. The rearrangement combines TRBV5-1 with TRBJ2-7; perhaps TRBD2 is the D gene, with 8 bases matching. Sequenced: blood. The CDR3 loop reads CASSLGGQREIDEQYF. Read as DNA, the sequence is TGCGCCAGCAGCTTGGGGGGACAGCGGGAGATCGACGAGCAGTACTTC.